This T cell receptor beta chain was found in a study of immune evolution from preneoplasia to lung adenocarcinoma. The V and J ends lost 1 base and 3 bases respectively, with 12 bases between them. There are 15 residues in the CDR3. CDR1 LGHNA and CDR2 YNFKEQ come from the germline V gene. Here immunoSEQ multiplex PCR was the method, and the copy in TCRdb shows in-frame clones only, minus some. The table lists 4,400 or so clones, about 83% of them singletons. Sequencing input: FFPE lung adenocarcinoma in situ tissue. This TCR derives from a person aged 65 to 85 with lung adenocarcinoma. The chain is built from TRBV4-2 and TRBJ1-1; D remains unclear. The CDR3 DNA reads as TGTGCCAGCAGCCAAGGTCTGGTAGAGTACACTGAAGCTTTCTTT. Its translation: CASSQGLVEYTEAFF.